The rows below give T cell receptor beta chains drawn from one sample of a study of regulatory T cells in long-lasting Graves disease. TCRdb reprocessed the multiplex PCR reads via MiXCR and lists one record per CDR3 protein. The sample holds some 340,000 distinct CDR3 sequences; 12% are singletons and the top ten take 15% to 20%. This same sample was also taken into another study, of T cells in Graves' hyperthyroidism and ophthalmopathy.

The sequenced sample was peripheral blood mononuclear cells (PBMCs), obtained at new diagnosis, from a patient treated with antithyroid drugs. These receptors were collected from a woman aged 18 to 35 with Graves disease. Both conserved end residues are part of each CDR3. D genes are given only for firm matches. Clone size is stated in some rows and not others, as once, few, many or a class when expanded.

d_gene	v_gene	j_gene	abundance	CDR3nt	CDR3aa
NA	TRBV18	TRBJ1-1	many	TGTGCCAGCTCACCGCCGGGACCCGCGATGGCTTTCTTT	CASSPPGPAMAFF
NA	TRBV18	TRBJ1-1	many	TGTGCCAGCTCGGACGGGCGGGCTGAAGCTTTCTTT	CASSDGRAEAFF
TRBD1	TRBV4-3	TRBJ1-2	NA	TGCGCCAGCAGCCAGGACGGGACAGGTACCTATGGCTACACCTTC	CASSQDGTGTYGYTF
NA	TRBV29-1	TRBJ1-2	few	TGCAGCGTTCAGGCAGGGATGTTTAGCTATGGCTACACCTTC	CSVQAGMFSYGYTF
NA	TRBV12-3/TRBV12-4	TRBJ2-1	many	TGTGCCAGCAGTTTAGCGGCACCTGGGACTTCCAATGAGCAGTTCTTC	CASSLAAPGTSNEQFF
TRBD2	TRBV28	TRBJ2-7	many	TGTGCCAGCAGCCCGGCGGATACTAGCGGGAGGGGCGAGCAGTACTTC	CASSPADTSGRGEQYF
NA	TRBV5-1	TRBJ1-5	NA	TGCGCCAGCAGCTTGGGATCGGGTGTCAATCAGCCCCAGCATTTT	CASSLGSGVNQPQHF
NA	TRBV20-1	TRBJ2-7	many	TGCAGTGCTAGGGGATTGGTGACTGGGTCCTACGAGCAGTACTTC	CSARGLVTGSYEQYF
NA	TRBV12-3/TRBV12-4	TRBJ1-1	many	TGTGCCAGCAGCCCCCTGACGTGGGGGGGAAACACTGAAGCTTTCTTT	CASSPLTWGGNTEAFF
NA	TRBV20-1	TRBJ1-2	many	TGCAGTGCTCGGACCTACAGCTATGGCTACACCTTC	CSARTYSYGYTF
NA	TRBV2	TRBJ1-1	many	TGTGCCAGCAGCCGCAGGGAAGAGATAGAAGCTTTCTTT	CASSRREEIEAFF
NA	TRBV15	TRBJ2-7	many	TGTGCCACCAGCAGGGATCGGACCTCCTACGAGCAGTACTTC	CATSRDRTSYEQYF
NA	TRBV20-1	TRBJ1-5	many	TGCAGTGCTAGCTCTGTGAGTAATCAGCCCCAGCATTTT	CSASSVSNQPQHF
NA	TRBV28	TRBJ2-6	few	TGTGCCAGCAGTTTCCTTCTGAGGTCCTCTGGGGCCAACGTCCTGACTTTC	CASSFLLRSSGANVLTF
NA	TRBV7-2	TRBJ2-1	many	TGTGCCAGCAGCCCGCAAGTGGGAGAAGGGCTAAATGAGCAGTTCTTC	CASSPQVGEGLNEQFF
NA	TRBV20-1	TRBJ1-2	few	TGCAGTGCTAGGCGGGGCGGCTATGGCTACACCTTC	CSARRGGYGYTF
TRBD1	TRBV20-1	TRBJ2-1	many	TGCAGTGCTAAAATATCGGGACAGACTGTAGAGCAGTTCTTC	CSAKISGQTVEQFF
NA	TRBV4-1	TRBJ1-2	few	TGCGCCAGCAGCCAAGACTCGACAGGCCTTATCGGGGGCTACACCTTC	CASSQDSTGLIGGYTF
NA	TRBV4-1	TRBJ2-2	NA	TGCGCCAGCAGCCACCAACAGGGAAGAACCGGGGAGCTGTTTTTT	CASSHQQGRTGELFF
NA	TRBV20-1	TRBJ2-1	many	TGCAGTGCTAGTTACTCAGGATACAATGAGCAGTTCTTC	CSASYSGYNEQFF
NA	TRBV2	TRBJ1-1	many	TGTGCCACCTATGGGGTTACTGAAGCTTTCTTT	CATYGVTEAFF
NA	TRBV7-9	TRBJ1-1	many	TGTGCCAGCAGCTTTGAACGTATTAGCACTGAAGCTTTCTTT	CASSFERISTEAFF
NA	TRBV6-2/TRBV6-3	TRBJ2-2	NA	TGTGCCAGCAGTTACAGGACCGGGGAGCTGTTTTTT	CASSYRTGELFF
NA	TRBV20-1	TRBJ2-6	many	TGCAGTGCTAGACAGGGGTTCTTTGGGGCCAACGTCCTGACTTTC	CSARQGFFGANVLTF
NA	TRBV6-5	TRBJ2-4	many	TGTGCCAGCAGTTACGGAGGGAATACGGCCAAAAACATTCAGTACTTC	CASSYGGNTAKNIQYF
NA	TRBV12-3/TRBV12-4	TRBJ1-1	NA	TGTGCCAGCAGTTTGGGCTCCGGTGGACCTGAAGCTTTCTTT	CASSLGSGGPEAFF
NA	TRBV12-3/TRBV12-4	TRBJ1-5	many	TGTGCCAGCGCCAGAGGGGGGTTCGGCCAGCCCCAGCATTTT	CASARGGFGQPQHF
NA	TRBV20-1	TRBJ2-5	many	TGCAGTGCTAGGGTCAGGGGCGAAGAGACCCAGTACTTC	CSARVRGEETQYF
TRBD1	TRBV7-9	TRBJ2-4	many	TGTGCCAGCAGGTCCGGGACAGGGAAATACAAAAACATTCAGTACTTC	CASRSGTGKYKNIQYF
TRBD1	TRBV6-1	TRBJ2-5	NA	TGTGCCAGCGCGGGTAGGGACAGCCAAGAGACCCAGTACTTC	CASAGRDSQETQYF
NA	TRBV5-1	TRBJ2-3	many	TGCGCCAGCAGCTTTAGACAGCACACAGATACGCAGTATTTT	CASSFRQHTDTQYF
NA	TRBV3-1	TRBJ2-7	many	TGTGCCAGCAGCCCCGAGGGACGGGATAGAGTGATATGGGAGCAGTACTTC	CASSPEGRDRVIWEQYF
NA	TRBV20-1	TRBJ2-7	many	TGCAGTGCTAGAGAACCAAGGGGCCGCTACGAGCAGTACTTC	CSAREPRGRYEQYF
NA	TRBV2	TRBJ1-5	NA	TGTGCCAGCAAGGGCCCTCTCAATCAGCCCCAGCATTTT	CASKGPLNQPQHF
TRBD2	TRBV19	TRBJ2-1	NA	TGTGCCAGTACTAACCTAGCGGGGGGTTACAATGAGCAGTTCTTC	CASTNLAGGYNEQFF
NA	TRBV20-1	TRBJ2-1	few	TGCAGTGCTCTACAGGGACAGCAGTTCTTC	CSALQGQQFF
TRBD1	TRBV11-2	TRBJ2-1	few	TGTGCCAGCTCACTAACCATGGGGGGACAGGGCGGTGAGCAGTTCTTC	CASSLTMGGQGGEQFF
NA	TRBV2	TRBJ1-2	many	TGTGCCAGCAGCCCTGCAAGGAGAAGCTATGGCTACACCTTC	CASSPARRSYGYTF
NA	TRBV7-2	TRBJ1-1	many	TGTGCCAGCAGCTTAGACTCGTGGGGTTTGGCTGAAGCTTTCTTT	CASSLDSWGLAEAFF
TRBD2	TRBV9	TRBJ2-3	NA	TGTGCCAGCAGCCCCCGGACTAGCGGGGGGCAGGCTACGCAGTATTTT	CASSPRTSGGQATQYF
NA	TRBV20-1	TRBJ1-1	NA	TGCAGTGCTAGAGATTTAGTGGGGATGAACACTGAAGCTTTCTTT	CSARDLVGMNTEAFF
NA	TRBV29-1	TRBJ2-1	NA	TGCAGCGTTGAAGACAATGAGCAGTTCTTC	CSVEDNEQFF
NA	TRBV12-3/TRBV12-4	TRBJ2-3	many	TGTGCCAGCAGTATCACTCCAACCGGTCCAGATACGCAGTATTTT	CASSITPTGPDTQYF
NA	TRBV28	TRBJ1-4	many	TGTGCCAGCAATCCGCGGGCCCCCACTGAGGAAAAACTGTTTTTT	CASNPRAPTEEKLFF
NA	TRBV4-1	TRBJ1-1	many	TGCGCCAGCAGCCAAGAGGCGCGGGTCGGCCGGGCGGCTTTCTTT	CASSQEARVGRAAFF
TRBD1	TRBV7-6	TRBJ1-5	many	TGTGCCAGCAGCCAAGGGACAGGGATCCAGCCCCAGCATTTT	CASSQGTGIQPQHF
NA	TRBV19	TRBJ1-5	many	TGTGCCAGTTTATCAGGTAATCAGCCCCAGCATTTT	CASLSGNQPQHF
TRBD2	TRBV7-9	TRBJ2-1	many	TGTGCCAGCAGCTTAGCGCCGGGACTAGCGGGGGGCAATGAGCAGTTCTTC	CASSLAPGLAGGNEQFF
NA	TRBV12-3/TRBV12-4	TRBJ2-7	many	TGTGCCAGCAGTTTTAAGGTTATGAGCTCCTACGAGCAGTACTTC	CASSFKVMSSYEQYF
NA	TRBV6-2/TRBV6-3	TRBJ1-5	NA	TGTGCCAGCAGTTACACAGGGAGTTACCAGCCCCAGCATTTT	CASSYTGSYQPQHF